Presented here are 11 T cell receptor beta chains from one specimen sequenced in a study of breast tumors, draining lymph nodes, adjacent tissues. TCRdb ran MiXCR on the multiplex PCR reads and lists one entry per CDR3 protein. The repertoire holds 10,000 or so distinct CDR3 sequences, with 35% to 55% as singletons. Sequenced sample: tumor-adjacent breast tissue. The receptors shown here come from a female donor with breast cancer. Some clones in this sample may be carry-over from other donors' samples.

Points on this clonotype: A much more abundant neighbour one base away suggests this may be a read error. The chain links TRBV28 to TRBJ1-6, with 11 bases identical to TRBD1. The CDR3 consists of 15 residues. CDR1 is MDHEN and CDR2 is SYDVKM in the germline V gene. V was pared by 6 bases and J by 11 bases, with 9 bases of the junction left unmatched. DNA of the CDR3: TGTGCCAGCAGGCCGGGACAGGGGGAATTTCCACCCCTCCACTTT. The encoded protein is CASRPGQGEFPPLHF.

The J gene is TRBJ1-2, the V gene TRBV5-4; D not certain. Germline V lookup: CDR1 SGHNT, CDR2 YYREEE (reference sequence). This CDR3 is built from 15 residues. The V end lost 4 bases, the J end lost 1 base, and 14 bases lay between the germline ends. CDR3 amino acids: CASSVRGVGNYGYTF. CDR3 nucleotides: TGTGCCAGCAGCGTACGTGGGGTGGGTAACTATGGCTACACCTTC.

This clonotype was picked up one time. The DNA of the CDR3 is TGTGCCAGCTCGAACGGCGAGCAGTACTTC. This codes for CASSNGEQYF. This chain connects TRBV6-4 to TRBJ2-7; the D is unclear. Germline V lookup: CDR1 MRHNA, CDR2 SNTAGT. V was clipped by 8 bases and J by 6 bases, with 8 bases between them. The CDR3 is 10 amino acids.

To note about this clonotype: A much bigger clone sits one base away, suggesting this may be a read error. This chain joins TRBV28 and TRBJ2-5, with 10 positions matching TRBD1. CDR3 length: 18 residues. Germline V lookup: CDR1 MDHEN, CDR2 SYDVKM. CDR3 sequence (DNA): TGTACCAGCAGTACGCTACCCGGGGACAGGGGAGTTAAAGAGACCCAGTACTTC. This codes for CTSSTLPGDRGVKETQYF.

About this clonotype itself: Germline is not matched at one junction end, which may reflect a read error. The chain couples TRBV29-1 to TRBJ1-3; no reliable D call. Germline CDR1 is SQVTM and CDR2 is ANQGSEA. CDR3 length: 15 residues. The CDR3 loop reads CSASRVPPAGSTIYF. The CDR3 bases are TGCAGCGCGTCAAGGGTCCCCCCCGCTGGAAGCACCATATATTTT. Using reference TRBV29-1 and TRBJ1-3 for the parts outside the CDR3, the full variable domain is SAVISQKPSRDICQRGTSLTIQCQVDSQVTMMFWYRQQPGQSLTLIATANQGSEATYESGFVIDKFPISRPNLTFSTLTVSNMSPEDSSIYLCSASRVPPAGSTIYFGEGSWLTVV.

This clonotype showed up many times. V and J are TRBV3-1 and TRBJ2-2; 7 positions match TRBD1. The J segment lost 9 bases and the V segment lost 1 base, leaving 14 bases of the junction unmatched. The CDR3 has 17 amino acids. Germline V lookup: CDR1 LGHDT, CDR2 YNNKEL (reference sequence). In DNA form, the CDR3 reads TGTGCCAGCAGCCAAGTTTATTCGGGACAGCACTCCAGGGAGCTGTTTTTT. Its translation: CASSQVYSGQHSRELFF. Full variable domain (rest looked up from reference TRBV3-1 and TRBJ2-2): DTAVSQTPKYLVTQMGNDKSIKCEQNLGHDTMYWYKQDSKKFLKIMFSYNNKELIINETVPNRFSPKSPDKAHLNLHINSLELGDSAVYFCASSQVYSGQHSRELFFGEGSRLTVL.

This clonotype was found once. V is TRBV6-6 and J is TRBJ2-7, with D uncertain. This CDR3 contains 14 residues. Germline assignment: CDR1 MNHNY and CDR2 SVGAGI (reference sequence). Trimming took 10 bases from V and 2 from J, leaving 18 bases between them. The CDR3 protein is CANPPRGPAYEQYF. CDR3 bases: TGTGCCAACCCCCCCCGAGGACCGGCCTACGAGCAGTACTTC.

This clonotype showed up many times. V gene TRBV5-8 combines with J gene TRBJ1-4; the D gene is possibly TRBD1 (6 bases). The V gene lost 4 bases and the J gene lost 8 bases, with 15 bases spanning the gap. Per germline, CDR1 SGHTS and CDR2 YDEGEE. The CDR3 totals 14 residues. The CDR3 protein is CASSRTGKGEKLFF. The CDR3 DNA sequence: TGTGCCAGCAGCAGAACAGGGAAGGGAGAAAAACTGTTTTTT. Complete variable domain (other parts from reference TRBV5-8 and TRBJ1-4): EAGVTQSPTHLIKTRGQQATLRCSPISGHTSVYWYQQALGLGLQFLLWYDEGEERNRGNFPPRFSGRQFPNYSSELNVNALELEDSALYLCASSRTGKGEKLFFGSGTQLSVL.

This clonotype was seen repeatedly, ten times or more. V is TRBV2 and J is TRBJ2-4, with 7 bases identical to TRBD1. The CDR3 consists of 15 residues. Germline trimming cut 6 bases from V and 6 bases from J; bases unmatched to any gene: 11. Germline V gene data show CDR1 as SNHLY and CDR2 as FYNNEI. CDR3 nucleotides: TGTGCCAGCAGCGTGACAGGGCTTCAGTTAAACATTCAGTACTTC. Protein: CASSVTGLQLNIQYF.

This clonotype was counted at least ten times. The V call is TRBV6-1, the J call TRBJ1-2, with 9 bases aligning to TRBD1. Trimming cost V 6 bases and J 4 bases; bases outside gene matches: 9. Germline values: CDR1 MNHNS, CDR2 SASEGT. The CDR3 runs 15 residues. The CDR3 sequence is CASRVDLQGAYGYTF. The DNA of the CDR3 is TGTGCCAGCAGAGTGGATTTACAGGGGGCCTATGGCTACACCTTC.

The CDR3 spells CASSYLRGGYTF. For the CDR3, the DNA is TGTGCCAGCAGTTACTTGCGGGGCGGCTACACCTTC. The J gene is TRBJ1-2, the V gene TRBV6-6, with D tentatively TRBD1 (5 bases). This CDR3 comprises 12 residues. Trimming cost V 1 base and J 8 bases, with 8 bases left between them. Germline V gives CDR1 MNHNY, CDR2 SVGAGI (reference sequence).